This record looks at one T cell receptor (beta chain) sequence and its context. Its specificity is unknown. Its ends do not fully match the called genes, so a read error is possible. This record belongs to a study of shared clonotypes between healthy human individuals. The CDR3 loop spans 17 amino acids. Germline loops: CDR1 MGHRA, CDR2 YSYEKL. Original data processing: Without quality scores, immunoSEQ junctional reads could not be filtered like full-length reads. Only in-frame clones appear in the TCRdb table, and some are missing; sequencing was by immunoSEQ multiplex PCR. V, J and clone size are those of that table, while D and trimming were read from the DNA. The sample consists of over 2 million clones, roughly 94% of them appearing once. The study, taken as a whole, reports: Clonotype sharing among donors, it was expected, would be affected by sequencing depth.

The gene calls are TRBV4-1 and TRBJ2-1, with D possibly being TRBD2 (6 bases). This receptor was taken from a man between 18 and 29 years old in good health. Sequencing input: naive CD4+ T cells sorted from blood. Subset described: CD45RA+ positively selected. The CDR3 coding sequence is TGCGCCAGCAGCCAAGCTACGTGGGAGGTCGGCCGCAATGGGCAGTTCTTC. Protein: CASSQATWEVGRNGQFF.